This T cell receptor beta chain appears in the sequencing data of a study of blood T cell repertoires in COVID-19. At the level of the study: Sites across the United States, Italy and Spain contributed samples from acute and convalescent COVID-19. Sources were T cells, B-cell-depleted T cells, or PBMCs; the material itself was cDNA or gDNA.

Germline V gene sequence: CDR1 MNHEY, CDR2 SVGAGI. CDR3 length: 15 amino acids. Trimming stripped 11 bases from V and 4 bases from J, with 21 bases between. Study members were between roughly 18 and 89 years old and lived in 20 to 25 US regions. Only in-frame clones appear in the TCRdb table, and some are missing; sequencing was by immunoSEQ multiplex PCR. This repertoire shows around 400,000 clones, over 85% found once; its top ten account for about 1.8%. The sample was PBMCs or T cells enriched from blood (not recorded which). The chain has TRBV6-5 and TRBJ1-5; D may be TRBD1 (6 bases). The receptor comes from a woman in her 30s who had recovered from COVID-19. CDR3 DNA: TGTGCCTGCCGATTAAAACAGGGAGCAAATCAGCCCCAGCATTTT. Translation: CACRLKQGANQPQHF.